This TCR beta chain came from a study of blood T cell repertoires in COVID-19. The overall study: The samples span acute and convalescent COVID-19 from the United States, Italy and Spain. From T cells, B-cell-depleted T cells, or PBMCs came the material, which was cDNA or gDNA.

This clone was counted between two and nine times. Per the original data handling: For nucleated cells, counts were estimated from reference gene primer amplification. Here immunoSEQ multiplex PCR was the method, and the copy in TCRdb shows in-frame clones only, minus some. The V and J calls and clone size come from that table; D and trimming were worked out from the DNA. The sample consists of tens of thousands of clones, about 90% of them appearing once. This receptor was obtained from a human donor in a cohort sampled during active COVID-19. What was sequenced was peripheral blood.

The CDR3 DNA is TGTGCCAGCCGCCGCGGGGATTTTAGGTACGAGCAGTACTTC. It translates to CASRRGDFRYEQYF. The V call is TRBV28, the J call TRBJ2-7; possibly TRBD2 for D (6 bases). This CDR3 has 14 amino acids. Germline V gene data show CDR1 as MDHEN and CDR2 as SYDVKM. The V end lost 8 bases, the J end lost 4 bases, and 18 bases lay between the germline ends.